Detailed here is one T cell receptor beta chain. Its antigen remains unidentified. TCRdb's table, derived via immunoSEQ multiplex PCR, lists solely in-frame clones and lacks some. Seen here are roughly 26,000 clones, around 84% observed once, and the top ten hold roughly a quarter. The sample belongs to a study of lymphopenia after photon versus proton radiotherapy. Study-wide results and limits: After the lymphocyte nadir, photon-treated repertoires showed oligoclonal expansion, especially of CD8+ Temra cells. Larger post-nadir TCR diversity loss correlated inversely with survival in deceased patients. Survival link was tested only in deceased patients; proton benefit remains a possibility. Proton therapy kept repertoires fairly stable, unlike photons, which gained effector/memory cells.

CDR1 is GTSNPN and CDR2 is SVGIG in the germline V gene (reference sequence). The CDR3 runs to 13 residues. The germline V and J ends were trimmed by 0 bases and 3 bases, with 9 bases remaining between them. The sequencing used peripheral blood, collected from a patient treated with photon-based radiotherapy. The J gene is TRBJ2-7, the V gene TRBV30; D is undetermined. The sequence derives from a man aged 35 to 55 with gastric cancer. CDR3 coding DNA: TGTGCCTGGAGTGTAGGAGTCCTCTACGAGCAGTACTTC. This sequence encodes CAWSVGVLYEQYF.